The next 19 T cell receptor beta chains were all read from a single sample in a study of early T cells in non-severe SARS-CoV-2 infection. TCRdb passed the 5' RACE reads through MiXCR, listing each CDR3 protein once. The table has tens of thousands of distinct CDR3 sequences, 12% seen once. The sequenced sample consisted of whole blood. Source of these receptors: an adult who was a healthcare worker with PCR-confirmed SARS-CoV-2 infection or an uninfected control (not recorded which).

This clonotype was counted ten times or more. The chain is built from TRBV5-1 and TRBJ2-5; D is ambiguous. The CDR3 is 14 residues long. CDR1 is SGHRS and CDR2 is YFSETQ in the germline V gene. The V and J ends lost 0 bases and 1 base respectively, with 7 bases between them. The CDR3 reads CASSLEGSQETQYF. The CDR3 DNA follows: TGCGCCAGCAGCTTGGAGGGCAGCCAAGAGACCCAGTACTTC.

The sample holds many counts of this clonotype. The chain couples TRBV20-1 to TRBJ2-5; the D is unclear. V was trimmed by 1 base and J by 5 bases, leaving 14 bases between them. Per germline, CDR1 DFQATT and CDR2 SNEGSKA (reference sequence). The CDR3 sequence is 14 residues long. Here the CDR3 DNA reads TGCAGTGCTAGAGTTCAGATGGGCGCGGAGACCCAGTACTTC. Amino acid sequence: CSARVQMGAETQYF.

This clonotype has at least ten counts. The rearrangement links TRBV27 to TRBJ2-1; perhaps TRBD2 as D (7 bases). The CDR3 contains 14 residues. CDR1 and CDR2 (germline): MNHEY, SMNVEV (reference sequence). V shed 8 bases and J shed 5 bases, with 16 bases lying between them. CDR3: CASRGALVNNEQFF. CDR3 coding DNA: TGTGCCAGCCGGGGGGCTCTGGTGAACAATGAGCAGTTCTTC.

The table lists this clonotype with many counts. The CDR3 protein is CASSLRGISNSYNEQFF. CDR3 DNA: TGTGCCAGCAGCTTAAGGGGAATCAGTAACTCCTACAATGAGCAGTTCTTC. This sequence joins TRBV7-2 and TRBJ2-1; TRBD1 might be the D (5 bases). V was shortened by 2 bases and J by 0 bases, with 14 bases between the two germline ends. The CDR3 runs 17 residues. From germline, CDR1 is SGHTA and CDR2 FQGNSA.

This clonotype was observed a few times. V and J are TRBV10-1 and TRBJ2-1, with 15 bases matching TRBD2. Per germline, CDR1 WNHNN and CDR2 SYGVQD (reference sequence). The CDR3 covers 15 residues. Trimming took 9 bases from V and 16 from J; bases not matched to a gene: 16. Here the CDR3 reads CASSSGTSGRPLVFF. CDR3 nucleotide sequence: TGCGCCAGTTCCTCCGGGACTAGCGGGAGGCCTCTAGTTTTCTTC.

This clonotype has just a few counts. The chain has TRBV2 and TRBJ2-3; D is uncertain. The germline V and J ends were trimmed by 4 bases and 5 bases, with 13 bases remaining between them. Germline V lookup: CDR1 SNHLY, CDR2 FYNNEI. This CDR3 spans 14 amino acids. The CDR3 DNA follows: TGTGCCAGCAGTGGCGTCTACACAATAGATACGCAGTATTTT. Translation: CASSGVYTIDTQYF.

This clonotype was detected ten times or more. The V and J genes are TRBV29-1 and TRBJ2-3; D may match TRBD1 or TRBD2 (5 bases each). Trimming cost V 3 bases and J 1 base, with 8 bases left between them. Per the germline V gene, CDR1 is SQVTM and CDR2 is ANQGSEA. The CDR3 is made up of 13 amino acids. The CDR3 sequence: CSVDRGGTDTQYF. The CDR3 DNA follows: TGCAGCGTTGACAGAGGGGGCACAGATACGCAGTATTTT.

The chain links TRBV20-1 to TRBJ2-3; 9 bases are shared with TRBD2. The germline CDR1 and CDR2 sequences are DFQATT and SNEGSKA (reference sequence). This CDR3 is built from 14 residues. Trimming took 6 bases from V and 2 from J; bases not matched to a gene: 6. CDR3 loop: CSAPRGGLTDTQYF. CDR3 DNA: TGCAGTGCCCCGCGGGGGGGGCTCACAGATACGCAGTATTTT.

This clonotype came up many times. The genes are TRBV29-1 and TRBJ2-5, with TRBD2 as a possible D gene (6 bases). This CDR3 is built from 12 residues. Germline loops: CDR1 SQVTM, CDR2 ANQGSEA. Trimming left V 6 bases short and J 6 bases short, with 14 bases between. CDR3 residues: CSVVGREKTQYF. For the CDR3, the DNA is TGCAGCGTGGTGGGACGGGAGAAGACCCAGTACTTC.

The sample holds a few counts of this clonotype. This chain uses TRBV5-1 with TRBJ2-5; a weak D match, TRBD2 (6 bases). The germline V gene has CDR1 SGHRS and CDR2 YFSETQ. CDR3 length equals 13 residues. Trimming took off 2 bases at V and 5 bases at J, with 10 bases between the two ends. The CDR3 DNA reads TGCGCCAGCAGCTTCGGGGAGGTCGAGACCCAGTACTTC. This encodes CASSFGEVETQYF.

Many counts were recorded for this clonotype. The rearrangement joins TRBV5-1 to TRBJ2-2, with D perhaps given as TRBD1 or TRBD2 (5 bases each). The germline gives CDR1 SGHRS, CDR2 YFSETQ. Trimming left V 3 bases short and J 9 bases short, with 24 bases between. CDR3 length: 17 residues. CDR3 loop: CASSSTEVLAGARELFF. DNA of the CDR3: TGCGCCAGCAGCTCAACGGAGGTCCTAGCCGGGGCCCGGGAGCTGTTTTTT.

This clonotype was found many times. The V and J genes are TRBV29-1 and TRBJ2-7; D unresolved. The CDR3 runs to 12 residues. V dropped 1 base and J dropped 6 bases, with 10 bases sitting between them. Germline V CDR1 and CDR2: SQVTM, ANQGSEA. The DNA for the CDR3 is TGCAGCGTTGAAGGAGAAGGGCGCGAGCAGTACTTC. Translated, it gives CSVEGEGREQYF.

The CDR3, as DNA: TGCAGCGTTTTGACAGGGGGCGTTTATGGCTACACCTTC. Its translation is CSVLTGGVYGYTF. V is TRBV29-1 and J is TRBJ1-2; the match to TRBD1 covers 10 bases. The germline V gene has CDR1 SQVTM and CDR2 ANQGSEA. The V gene end was trimmed by 5 bases and the J gene end by 5 bases; junction bases not matched to a gene: 5. There are 13 residues in the CDR3.

The CDR3 coding sequence is TGCAGTGCTAGAGATAGGACAACCACTGAAGCTTTCTTT. This gives the protein CSARDRTTTEAFF. The chain is built from TRBV20-1 and TRBJ1-1; D might be TRBD1 (5 bases). The length of the CDR3 is 13 residues. Trimming removed 0 bases from V and 4 bases from J, with 9 bases in between. CDR1 and CDR2 (germline): DFQATT, SNEGSKA (reference sequence).

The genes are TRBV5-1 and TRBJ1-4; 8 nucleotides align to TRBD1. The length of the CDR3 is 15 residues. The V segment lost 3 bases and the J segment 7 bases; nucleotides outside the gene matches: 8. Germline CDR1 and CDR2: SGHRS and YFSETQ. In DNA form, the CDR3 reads TGCGCCAGCAGCTCTTCAGGGGGCGCGGGTGAAAAACTGTTTTTT. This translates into CASSSSGGAGEKLFF.

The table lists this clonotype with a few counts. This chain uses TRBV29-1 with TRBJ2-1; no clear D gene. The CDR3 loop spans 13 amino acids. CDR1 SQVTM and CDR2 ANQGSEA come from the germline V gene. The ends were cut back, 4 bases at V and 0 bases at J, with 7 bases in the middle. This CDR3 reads CSVGQTSYNEQFF. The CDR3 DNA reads TGCAGCGTTGGCCAAACCTCCTACAATGAGCAGTTCTTC.

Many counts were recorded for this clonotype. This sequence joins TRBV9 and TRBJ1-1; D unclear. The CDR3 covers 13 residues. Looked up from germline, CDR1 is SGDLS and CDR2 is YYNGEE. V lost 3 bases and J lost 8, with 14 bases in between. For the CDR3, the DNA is TGTGCCAGCAGCGCAACGAGAGGGTCAGAAGCTTTCTTT. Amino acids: CASSATRGSEAFF.

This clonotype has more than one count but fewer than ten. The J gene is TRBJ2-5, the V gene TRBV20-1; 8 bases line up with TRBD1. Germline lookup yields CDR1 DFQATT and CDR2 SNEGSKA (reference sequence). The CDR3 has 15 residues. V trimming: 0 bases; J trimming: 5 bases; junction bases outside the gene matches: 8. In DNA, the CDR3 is TGCAGTGCTAGAGATTCAGATACAGGGGGGGAGACCCAGTACTTC. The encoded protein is CSARDSDTGGETQYF.

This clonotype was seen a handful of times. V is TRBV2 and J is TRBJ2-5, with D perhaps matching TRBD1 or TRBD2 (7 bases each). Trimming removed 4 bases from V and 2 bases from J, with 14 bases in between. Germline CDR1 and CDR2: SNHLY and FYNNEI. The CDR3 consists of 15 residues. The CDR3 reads CASSVAGGLQETQYF. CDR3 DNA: TGTGCCAGCAGTGTCGCAGGGGGACTACAAGAGACCCAGTACTTC.